This T cell receptor (beta chain) was found in a study of T cells in Graves' hyperthyroidism and ophthalmopathy. Study details: Peripheral blood was acquired at first diagnosis, ahead of any therapy whatsoever. Study-level results: Blood also showed most of the thyroid clonotypes that were expanded above 0.001.

This clonotype was counted a few times. What it binds is unknown. What was amplified from RNA transcripts were TCR beta CDR3 regions. When the TCR CDR3 underwent first-round RT-PCR, the HTBI primer set was used. TCRdb used MiXCR to reprocess the multiplex PCR reads, holding one entry per CDR3 protein. The top ten clones hold 7% to 9% of a sample with approximately 600,000 distinct CDR3 sequences, about 14% of them seen once. Patients were excluded for uncontrolled infection, other autoimmune disease, pregnancy or lactation. The receptor comes from a woman aged 18-29 years with Graves' ophthalmopathy. Material: blood.

The CDR3 loop reads CASSPDRSGTTPLHF. CDR3 DNA sequence: TGTGCCAGCAGCCCAGACAGGTCTGGGACAACACCCCTCCACTTT. V usage is TRBV7-9 and J usage is TRBJ1-6, with D maybe TRBD1 (6 bases). The CDR3 is 15 residues long. V was trimmed by 5 bases and J by 11 bases, leaving 19 bases between them. Germline CDR1 SEHNR, CDR2 FQNEAQ (reference sequence).